This T cell receptor (beta chain) was identified during a study of T cell repertoires in cytomegalovirus infection. Study details: Both a matching HLA type and CMV infection were indicated by public TCR beta signatures.

CDR1 is LNHNV and CDR2 is YYDKDF in the germline V gene (reference sequence). The germline V and J ends were trimmed by 0 bases and 1 base, with 6 bases remaining between them. This CDR3 is built from 14 residues. Notes on this clonotype: Its matching antigen is unknown.

One entry per CDR3 protein, called by TCRdb with MiXCR from the reads. The table includes about 450,000 distinct CDR3 sequences, approximately 32% detected once. Study-level results: In two of eight donors, the top clonotype was HLA-C-restricted CMV-specific. There were carriers of CMV plus the relevant HLA, and cumulative public TCR beta family frequency identified them.

The TCR was taken from a human donor in good health (CMV status not recorded). Some clones in this sample may be carry-over from other donors' samples. This chain joins TRBV15 and TRBJ1-1; D gene uncertain. The material sequenced was PBMCs. The CDR3 loop is CATSRDWGNTEAFF. CDR3 in DNA: TGTGCCACCAGCAGAGATTGGGGGAACACTGAAGCTTTCTTT.